This T cell receptor (beta chain) is drawn from a study of T cell clonality in common variable immunodeficiency. Germline-derived CDR1 and CDR2 are SGHRS and YFSETQ. The CDR3 is 14 amino acids. This clone came up many times. The read halts 3 residues ahead of the CDR3 end, with the missing end drawn from the germline J gene. Only in-frame clones appear in the TCRdb table, and some are missing; sequencing was by immunoSEQ multiplex PCR. Altogether approximately 60,000 clones were found in the sample, and no singletons occur. The TCR originated in a person between 18 and 75 years old in good health. Sequences were obtained from peripheral blood mononuclear cells. The rearrangement links TRBV5-1 to TRBJ2-3; D is uncertain. The sequenced CDR3 bases are TGCGCCAGCAGCTTGGGAGACTTTGAAGAGACG. Translation gives CASSLGDFEET. The CDR3 in full is CASSLGDFEETQYF.